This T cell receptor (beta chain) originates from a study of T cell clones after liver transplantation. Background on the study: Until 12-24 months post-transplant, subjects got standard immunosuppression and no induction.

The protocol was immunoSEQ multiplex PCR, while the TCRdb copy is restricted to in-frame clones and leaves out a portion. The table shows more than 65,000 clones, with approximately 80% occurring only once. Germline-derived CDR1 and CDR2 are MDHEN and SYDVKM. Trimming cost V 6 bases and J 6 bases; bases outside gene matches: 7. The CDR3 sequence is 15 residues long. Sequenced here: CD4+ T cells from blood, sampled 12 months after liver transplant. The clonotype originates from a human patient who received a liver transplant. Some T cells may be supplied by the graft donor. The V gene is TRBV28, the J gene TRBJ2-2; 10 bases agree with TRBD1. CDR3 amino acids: CASRSLDRGAGELFF. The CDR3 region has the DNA TGTGCCAGCAGGTCCTTGGACAGGGGGGCCGGGGAGCTGTTTTTT.